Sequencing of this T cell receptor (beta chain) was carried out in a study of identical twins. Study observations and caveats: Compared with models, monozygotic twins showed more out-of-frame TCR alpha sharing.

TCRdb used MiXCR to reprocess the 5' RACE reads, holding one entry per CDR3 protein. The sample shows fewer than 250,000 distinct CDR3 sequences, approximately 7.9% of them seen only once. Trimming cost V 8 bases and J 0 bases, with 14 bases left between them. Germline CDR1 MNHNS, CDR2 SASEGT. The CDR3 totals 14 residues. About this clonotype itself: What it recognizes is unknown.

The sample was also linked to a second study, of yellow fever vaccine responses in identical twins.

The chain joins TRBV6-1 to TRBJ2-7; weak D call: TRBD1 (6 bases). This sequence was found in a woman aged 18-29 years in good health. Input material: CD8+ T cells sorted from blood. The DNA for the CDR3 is TGTGCCAGCCACCAACAAGGGGGCTCCTACGAGCAGTACTTC. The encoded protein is CASHQQGGSYEQYF.